This T cell receptor beta chain is drawn from a study of blood T cell repertoires in COVID-19. Background on the study: Acute and convalescent COVID-19 specimens originated in the United States, Italy and Spain.

Original analysis: Nucleated cell counts were estimated from reference gene primer amplification. This table comes from immunoSEQ multiplex PCR, and its TCRdb copy is limited to in-frame clones, with some not included. V and J calls plus clone size are reproduced from that table; the DNA served to infer D and trimming. The data contain roughly 220,000 clones, less than 90% of them seen just once; the ten biggest clones take up 6.8%. Germline assignment: CDR1 MDHEN and CDR2 SYDVKM. V trimming: 6 bases; J trimming: 9 bases; junction bases outside the gene matches: 17. The length of the CDR3 is 17 residues. Each participant's cohort was designated according to participant-reported clinical history.

This TCR was sampled from a woman aged 40 to 50 who had recovered from COVID-19. What was sequenced was PBMCs or T cells enriched from blood (not recorded which). This rearrangement joins TRBV28 to TRBJ2-2; 9 nucleotides agree with TRBD1. CDR3 bases: TGTGCCAGCAGGGAAACCCATCCGGGACAGGGAAGCAGGGAGCTGTTTTTT. It is translated as CASRETHPGQGSRELFF.